This TCR beta chain was documented in a study of graft-versus-host responses after intestinal transplantation. The method was immunoSEQ multiplex PCR; TCRdb's version includes in-frame clones alone and lacks a portion of them. The top ten clones hold less than 5% of a sample with about 70,000 clones, 90% of them seen once. In regard to this clone: Its antigen is not known.

The CDR3 contains 14 residues. The V gene's germline CDR1 is ENHRY and CDR2 SYGVKD. Trimming took off 4 bases at V and 1 base at J, with 10 bases between the two ends. The clonotype originates from a human donor who was the organ donor for an intestinal transplant. The rearrangement uses TRBV10-3 and TRBJ2-5, with D uncertain. Sequencing used unstimulated CD8+ T cells sorted from spleen or lymph node cells, obtained before transplant. The CDR3 spells CAISGSEAQETQYF. For the CDR3, the DNA is TGTGCCATCAGTGGATCCGAGGCCCAAGAGACCCAGTACTTC.